This T cell receptor (beta chain) derives from a study of a mutant IDH1 vaccine in newly diagnosed glioma. Study information: Sex distribution of treated patients was roughly 62% male and roughly 40% female; mean age was around 40 years.

As regards this clone: No antigen is known for it.

The CDR3 length is 18 residues. Germline trimming cut 1 base from V and 0 bases from J; bases unmatched to any gene: 7. Germline-derived CDR1 and CDR2 are SGHNT and YYREEE (reference sequence). Produced via immunoSEQ multiplex PCR; TCRdb's table is partial and in-frame only. Found here are 40,000 or so clones, approximately 85% of them singletons; the top ten hold over 1.5%. Regarding time point: week 5, during vaccination. It was 300 ug of mutant IDH1 20-mer peptide that made up each vaccine dose, given with topical imiquimod. Donors had new IDH1-mutant astrocytomas of WHO grade 3 or 4 (ATRX-lost). The chain carries TRBV5-4 and TRBJ2-1; 10 bases fit TRBD2. The TCR sequence derives from a man aged 35-49 years with glioma. The source was PBMCs, collected from a glioma patient whose treatment included an IDH1 peptide vaccine. The CDR3 reads CASSLMASGSSSYNEQFF. Here the CDR3 DNA reads TGTGCCAGCAGCTTGATGGCTAGCGGGAGTTCCTCCTACAATGAGCAGTTCTTC.